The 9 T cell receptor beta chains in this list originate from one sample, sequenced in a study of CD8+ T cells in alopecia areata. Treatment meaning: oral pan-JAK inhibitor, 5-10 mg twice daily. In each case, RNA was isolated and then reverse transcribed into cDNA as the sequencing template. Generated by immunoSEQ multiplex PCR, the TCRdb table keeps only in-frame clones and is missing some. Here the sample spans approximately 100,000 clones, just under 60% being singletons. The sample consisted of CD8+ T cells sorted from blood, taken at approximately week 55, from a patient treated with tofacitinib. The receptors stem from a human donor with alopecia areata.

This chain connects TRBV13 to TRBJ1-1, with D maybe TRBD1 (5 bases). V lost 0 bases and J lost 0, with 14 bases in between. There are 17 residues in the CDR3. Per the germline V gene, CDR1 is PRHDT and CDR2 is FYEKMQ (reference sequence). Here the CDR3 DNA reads TGTGCCAGCAGCTTAGGTAGTCCAGGGAGACTGAACACTGAAGCTTTCTTT. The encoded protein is CASSLGSPGRLNTEAFF.

The CDR3 here is CAWSVGGDGGNTIYF. CDR3 nucleotide sequence: TGTGCCTGGAGTGTGGGGGGAGATGGTGGAAACACCATATATTTT. The J gene is TRBJ1-3, the V gene TRBV30, with D possibly being TRBD1 (5 bases). V was shortened by 0 bases and J by 3 bases, with 12 bases between the two germline ends. This CDR3 spans 15 amino acids. Germline lookup yields CDR1 GTSNPN and CDR2 SVGIG (reference sequence).

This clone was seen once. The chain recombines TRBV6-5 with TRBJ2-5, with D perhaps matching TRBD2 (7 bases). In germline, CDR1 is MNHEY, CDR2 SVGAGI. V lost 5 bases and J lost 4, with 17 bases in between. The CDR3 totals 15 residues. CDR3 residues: CASSNGGGAGETQYF. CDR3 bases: TGTGCCAGCAGTAATGGGGGGGGCGCGGGAGAGACCCAGTACTTC.

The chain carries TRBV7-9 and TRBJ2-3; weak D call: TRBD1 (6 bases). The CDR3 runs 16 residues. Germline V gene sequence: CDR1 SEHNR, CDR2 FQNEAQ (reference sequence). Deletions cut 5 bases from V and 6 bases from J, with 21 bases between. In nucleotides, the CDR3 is TGTGCCAGCAGCCCCTTGGCAGGGGCGAGGTTGGATACGCAGTATTTT. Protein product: CASSPLAGARLDTQYF. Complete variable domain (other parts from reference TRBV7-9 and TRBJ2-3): DTGVSQNPRHKITKRGQNVTFRCDPISEHNRLYWYRQTLGQGPEFLTYFQNEAQLEKSRLLSDRFSAERPKGSFSTLEIQRTEQGDSAMYLCASSPLAGARLDTQYFGPGTRLTVL.

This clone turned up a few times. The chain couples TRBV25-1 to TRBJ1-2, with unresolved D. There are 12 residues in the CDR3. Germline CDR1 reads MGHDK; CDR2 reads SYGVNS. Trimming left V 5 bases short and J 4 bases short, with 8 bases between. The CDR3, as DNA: TGTGCCAGCAGTAAGGGCGCCTATGGCTACACCTTC. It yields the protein CASSKGAYGYTF.

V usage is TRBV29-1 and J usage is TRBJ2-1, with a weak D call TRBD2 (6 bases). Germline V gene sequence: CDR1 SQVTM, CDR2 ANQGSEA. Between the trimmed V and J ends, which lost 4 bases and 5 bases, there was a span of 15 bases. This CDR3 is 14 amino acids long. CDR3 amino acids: CSVGRVGRHNEQFF. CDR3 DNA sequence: TGCAGCGTTGGGAGGGTAGGCCGCCACAATGAGCAGTTCTTC.

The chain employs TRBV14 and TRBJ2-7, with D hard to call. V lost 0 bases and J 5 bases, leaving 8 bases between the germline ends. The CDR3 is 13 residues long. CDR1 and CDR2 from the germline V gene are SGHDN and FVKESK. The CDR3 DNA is TGTGCCAGCAGCCAAGAGGAAGTAGACGAGCAGTACTTC. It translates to CASSQEEVDEQYF. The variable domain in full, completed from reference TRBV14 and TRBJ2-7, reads EAGVTQFPSHSVIEKGQTVTLRCDPISGHDNLYWYRRVMGKEIKFLLHFVKESKQDESGMPNNRFLAERTGGTYSTLKVQPAELEDSGVYFCASSQEEVDEQYFGPGTRLTVT.

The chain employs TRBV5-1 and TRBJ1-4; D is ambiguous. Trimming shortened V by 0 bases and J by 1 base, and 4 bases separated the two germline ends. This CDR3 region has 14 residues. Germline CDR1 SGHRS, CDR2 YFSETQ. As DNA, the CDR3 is TGCGCCAGCAGCTTGGAGGGAACTAATGAAAAACTGTTTTTT. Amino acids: CASSLEGTNEKLFF.

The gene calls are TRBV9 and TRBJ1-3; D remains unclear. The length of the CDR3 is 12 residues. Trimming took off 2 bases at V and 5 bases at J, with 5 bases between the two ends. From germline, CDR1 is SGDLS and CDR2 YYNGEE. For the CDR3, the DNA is TGTGCCAGCAGCGTGGATAGAAACACCATATATTTT. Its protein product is CASSVDRNTIYF.